This TCR beta chain emerged from a study of OX40 agonist ivuxolimab in advanced cancers. Across the study: Age averaged around 58 years (range roughly 23 to 90), and 82.7% were male.

J gave up 9 bases and V 2 bases, and 11 bases lay outside the gene matches. CDR1 is SGHAT, CDR2 FQDESV, per germline (reference sequence). The CDR3 is 18 amino acids. Using immunoSEQ multiplex PCR, the repertoire was profiled, and TCRdb retains in-frame clones only, with some absent. The sample includes approximately 98,000 clones, under 95% of them seen just once. This receptor was obtained from an adult with an advanced solid tumor such as melanoma, head and neck, liver or kidney cancer. The J gene is TRBJ2-1, the V gene TRBV11-1; TRBD2 matches at 15 bases. The sample in question was CD4+ or CD8+ T cells sorted from blood, obtained in a trial of the OX40 agonist ivuxolimab. The CDR3 here is CASSLRTSGRAGFGEQFF. In DNA form, the CDR3 reads TGTGCCAGCAGCTTAAGGACTAGCGGGAGGGCCGGGTTCGGTGAGCAGTTCTTC.